Presented here are 29 T cell receptor delta chains from one specimen sequenced in a study of gamma-delta chains in newborns, infants, children. TCRdb processed the reads again with the CATT caller. The sample shows about 11,000 delta-chain clones, about 8.2% of them seen only once. Specimen: blood. Receptors originate from a child who was a newborn, infant or young child, either healthy, febrile or measles-vaccinated (not recorded which).

By its share, this clone is medium-sized (0.01 to 0.1%). The sample has other DNA sequences that encode this CDR3 too. This rearrangement joins TRDV2 to TRDJ3, with 7 nucleotides matching TRDD3. Germline values: CDR1 GEAIGNYY, CDR2 EKD. The CDR3 runs to 18 residues. The ends lost 0 bases at V and 0 bases at J; junction bases unmatched: 4. CDR3: CACDTVLGSSWDTRQMFF. CDR3 nucleotide sequence: TGTGCCTGTGACACCGTACTGGGGAGCTCCTGGGACACCCGACAGATGTTTTTC.

CDR3 nucleotides: TGTGCTCTTGGGGACGCCAGGGGCCCGTGGCGGTCGTACTGGGGCCACACCGATAAACTCATCTTT. Its protein is CALGDARGPWRSYWGHTDKLIF. The chain has TRDV1 and TRDJ1; 7 nucleotides agree with TRDD3. The CDR3 runs 22 residues. The J segment lost 0 bases and the V segment lost 3 bases, leaving 25 bases of the junction unmatched. The V gene's germline CDR1 is TSWWSYY and CDR2 QGS.

This rearrangement joins TRDV2 to TRDJ3, with D maybe TRDD3 (5 bases). Germline V CDR1 and CDR2: GEAIGNYY, EKD. The CDR3 contains 18 residues. Trimming removed 0 bases from V and 2 bases from J, with 13 bases in between. For the CDR3, the DNA is TGTGCCTGTGACACCGGGGGGTACCTTACCTGGGACACCCGACAGATGTTTTTC. Residues: CACDTGGYLTWDTRQMFF.

This clone was observed a handful of times. The gene calls are TRDV2 and TRDJ1; 8 positions match TRDD3. CDR1 is GEAIGNYY, CDR2 EKD, per germline. CDR3 length equals 19 residues. The V segment lost 3 bases and the J segment 1 base; nucleotides outside the gene matches: 18. Written as DNA, the CDR3 is TGTGCCTGTGACCGACTTCCCACCGGGGATACCTCGACCACCGATAAACTCATCTTT. It specifies CACDRLPTGDTSTTDKLIF.

This clone has just a few counts. DNA for the CDR3: TGTGCCTGTGACTGGAGTGGGGGATACTCCTGGGACACCCGACAGATGTTTTTC. This codes for CACDWSGGYSWDTRQMFF. The V call is TRDV2, the J call TRDJ3; 9 bases agree with TRDD3. Germline loops: CDR1 GEAIGNYY, CDR2 EKD. The CDR3 extends over 18 amino acids. The junction had 5 bases not matched to a gene; V was cut back by 3 bases and J by 0 bases.

This clone was observed a few times. This clone may be a read error of a much larger clone one base away. V and J are TRDV2 and TRDJ1, with 9 bases matching TRDD3. Trimming took 1 base from V and 0 from J; bases not matched to a gene: 20. The CDR3 is made up of 21 amino acids. The germline V gene has CDR1 GEAIGNYY and CDR2 EKD. In DNA form, the CDR3 reads TGTGCCTGTGACACGCTTACTGGGGGACACGCTCATGGGGGGAACACCGATAAACTCATCTTT. The encoded protein is CACDTLTGGHAHGGNTDKLIF.

This clone is a singleton in its sample. This may be a read error, as it is one base from a much larger clone. The chain has TRDV2 and TRDJ1; the match to TRDD3 covers 12 bases. Trimming at V came to 4 bases and at J to 0 bases, leaving 26 bases not matched to a gene. The CDR3 contains 23 residues. CDR1 is GEAIGNYY, CDR2 EKD, per germline. The CDR3 bases are TGTGCCTGTGATCCCCTTCCTACACACATACTGGGGGATACCGCCAAGTACACCGATAAACTCATCTTT. Translating gives CACDPLPTHILGDTAKYTDKLIF.

By its share, this clone is medium-sized. J is TRDJ3 and V is TRDV2, with 12 bases identical to TRDD3. J lost 0 bases, V lost 2 bases, and 4 bases had no gene match. Germline lookup yields CDR1 GEAIGNYY and CDR2 EKD. CDR3 size: 19 residues. The CDR3 bases are TGTGCCTGTGACAATACTGGGGGATACAGCTCCTGGGACACCCGACAGATGTTTTTC. It codes for CACDNTGGYSSWDTRQMFF.

CDR3 bases: TGTGCCTGTGACACCGTGGGGGTCTTAAGCTCCTGGGACACCCGACAGATGTTTTTC. Protein sequence: CACDTVGVLSSWDTRQMFF. The rearrangement uses TRDV2 and TRDJ3, with D tentatively TRDD3 (6 bases). The length of the CDR3 is 19 residues. Deletions cut 0 bases from V and 0 bases from J, with 14 bases between. Germline V CDR1 and CDR2: GEAIGNYY, EKD.

This clone came up a few times. Other DNA variants within this sample encode the same CDR3. The chain combines TRDV2 with TRDJ3; 9 bases align to TRDD3. The CDR3 has 18 amino acids. V shed 1 base and J 0 bases; nucleotides not matched to a gene: 3. Germline V lookup: CDR1 GEAIGNYY, CDR2 EKD. The CDR3 DNA is TGTGCCTGTGACACTTTACTGGGGGACTCCTGGGACACCCGACAGATGTTTTTC. This sequence encodes CACDTLLGDSWDTRQMFF.

This clone appeared a few times. This likely reflects a read error, since a far larger clone is one base away. The sample holds other DNA sequences that translate to the same CDR3. The chain uses TRDV2 and TRDJ2, with TRDD3 matching over 10 bases. The V gene end was trimmed by 4 bases and the J gene end by 0 bases; junction bases not matched to a gene: 10. CDR3 length: 18 amino acids. Germline V gene lookup returns CDR1 GEAIGNYY and CDR2 EKD. The CDR3, as DNA: TGTGCCTGTGATTCACTGGGGGATTCCCCGACTTTGACAGCACAACTCTTCTTT. Translated: CACDSLGDSPTLTAQLFF.

This clone was observed a few times. The rearrangement uses TRDV1 and TRDJ1; D perhaps matches TRDD3 (8 bases). Trimming removed 4 bases at V and 3 bases at J, with 30 bases between. This CDR3 region has 20 residues. The V gene's germline CDR1 is TSWWSYY and CDR2 QGS. The CDR3 coding sequence is TGTGCTCTTGGGGCACGACTCCCCTTTTCCTACCAGGGGATACCCGATAAACTCATCTTT. Translated: CALGARLPFSYQGIPDKLIF.

This clone was seen only a few times. This chain joins TRDV2 and TRDJ3; the match to TRDD3 covers 12 bases. J was trimmed by 0 bases and V by 3 bases; bases with no gene match: 5. From germline, CDR1 is GEAIGNYY and CDR2 EKD. This CDR3 has 19 amino acids. CDR3 loop: CACDVLGDTGSWDTRQMFF. The CDR3 coding sequence is TGTGCCTGTGACGTACTGGGGGATACCGGCTCCTGGGACACCCGACAGATGTTTTTC.

J is TRDJ1 and V is TRDV1; the match to TRDD3 covers 9 bases. From germline, CDR1 is TSWWSYY and CDR2 QGS. The length of the CDR3 is 18 residues. V gave up 2 bases and J gave up 1 base; unmatched junction bases: 11. CDR3 amino acids: CALGEERGDTLVTDKLIF. The DNA of the CDR3 is TGTGCTCTTGGGGAAGAACGGGGGGATACATTGGTCACCGATAAACTCATCTTT.

About this clone itself: Other DNA sequences within the sample encode an identical CDR3. The chain is built from TRDV2 and TRDJ3; 8 nucleotides match TRDD3. Germline V gene data show CDR1 as GEAIGNYY and CDR2 as EKD. Unmatched junction bases numbered 7, after V lost 4 bases and J lost 0 bases. The CDR3 spans 18 residues. CDR3 sequence (DNA): TGTGCCTGTGATTCTACTGGGGGGATCTCCTGGGACACCCGACAGATGTTTTTC. This encodes CACDSTGGISWDTRQMFF.

This clone was found a few times. The chain is built from TRDV2 and TRDJ3, with 13 bases matching TRDD3. Germline V gene data show CDR1 as GEAIGNYY and CDR2 as EKD. There are 19 residues in the CDR3. V trimming: 4 bases; J trimming: 2 bases; junction bases outside the gene matches: 7. The CDR3 DNA is TGTGCCTGTGATCCTACTGGGGGATACGGGGCCTGGGACACCCGACAGATGTTTTTC. Translated, it gives CACDPTGGYGAWDTRQMFF.

In this sample, this clone is medium-sized. The gene calls are TRDV2 and TRDJ1; TRDD3 matches at 12 bases. The germline CDR1 and CDR2 sequences are GEAIGNYY and EKD. The CDR3 runs 20 residues. Germline trimming cut 2 bases from V and 7 bases from J; bases unmatched to any gene: 22. CDR3 sequence reads: CACDILQPVLGDTNRGKLIF. CDR3 in DNA: TGTGCCTGTGACATCCTACAACCCGTACTGGGGGATACAAATCGGGGTAAACTCATCTTT.

This clone is a singleton in its sample. This chain links TRDV2 with TRDJ1, with D perhaps matching TRDD3 (6 bases). Deletions cut 6 bases from V and 0 bases from J, with 25 bases between. Per germline, CDR1 GEAIGNYY and CDR2 EKD. The CDR3 sequence is 18 residues long. CDR3: CACSHLLNWETHTDKLIF. CDR3 DNA sequence: TGTGCCTGTTCCCACCTGCTGAACTGGGAAACCCACACCGATAAACTCATCTTT.

The rearrangement uses TRDV2 and TRDJ3, with TRDD3 identical over 7 bases. This CDR3 spans 19 amino acids. The V gene end was trimmed by 3 bases and the J gene end by 0 bases; junction bases not matched to a gene: 10. Germline loops: CDR1 GEAIGNYY, CDR2 EKD. CDR3 region: CACDRVWGGSSWDTRQMFF. The CDR3, as DNA: TGTGCCTGTGACCGTGTCTGGGGGGGAAGCTCCTGGGACACCCGACAGATGTTTTTC.

J is TRDJ3 and V is TRDV2; TRDD3 matches at 10 bases. The CDR3 contains 16 residues. The germline V gene has CDR1 GEAIGNYY and CDR2 EKD. V was pared by 0 bases and J by 6 bases, with 1 base of the junction left unmatched. The CDR3 loop is CACDTVGDTDTRQMFF. Written as DNA, the CDR3 is TGTGCCTGTGACACCGTGGGGGATACGGACACCCGACAGATGTTTTTC.

About this clone itself: A mismatch at residue 9 separates the TCRdb protein from the translated DNA, so the protein presented here was translated from the DNA. This chain joins TRDV2 and TRDJ2, with 8 bases aligning to TRDD3. Germline V gene sequence: CDR1 GEAIGNYY, CDR2 EKD. The CDR3 extends over 18 amino acids. V was pared by 0 bases and J by 4 bases, with 12 bases of the junction left unmatched. The CDR3 sequence: CACDTYWGGSRSTAQLFF. Here the CDR3 DNA reads TGTGCCTGTGACACCTACTGGGGGGGTAGCCGCTCGACAGCACAACTCTTCTTT.

This clone has only a few counts. The V call is TRDV2, the J call TRDJ3, with D perhaps TRDD3 (6 bases). CDR1 is GEAIGNYY and CDR2 is EKD in the germline V gene. This CDR3 comprises 18 residues. V was clipped by 3 bases and J by 1 base, with 15 bases between them. The CDR3 DNA is TGTGCCTGTGACCGGCTTACTGGGCCGTCCTGGGACACCCGACAGATGTTTTTC. Translation gives CACDRLTGPSWDTRQMFF.

A note on this clone: This CDR3 is also generated by other DNA sequences in the sample. The rearrangement uses TRDV2 and TRDJ1, with 9 positions matching TRDD3. With V trimmed by 3 bases and J by 0 bases, 19 bases remained unmatched. Germline CDR1 reads GEAIGNYY; CDR2 reads EKD. The CDR3 consists of 20 residues. Here the CDR3 reads CACDSIPLLGENLYTDKLIF. The CDR3 coding sequence is TGTGCCTGTGACTCTATCCCACTACTGGGGGAAAATCTGTACACCGATAAACTCATCTTT.

This clone has just a few counts. One junction end disagrees with the germline gene, perhaps due to a read error. The sample carries other DNA sequences with the same CDR3. The chain has TRDV2 and TRDJ3; 13 bases agree with TRDD3. Germline CDR1 reads GEAIGNYY; CDR2 reads EKD. This CDR3 is built from 18 residues. CDR3 sequence (DNA): TGTGCCTGTGACAAAGTACTGGGGGATACGTGGGATACCCGACAGATGTTTTTC. Translation gives CACDKVLGDTWDTRQMFF.

The gene calls are TRDV2 and TRDJ2; maybe TRDD3 (6 bases). With 0 bases removed from V and 0 bases from J, the gap between germline ends came to 13 bases. CDR3 length: 17 residues. CDR1 and CDR2 (germline): GEAIGNYY, EKD. This CDR3 is CACDTIGGQSLTAQLFF. DNA of the CDR3: TGTGCCTGTGACACCATAGGGGGACAGTCTTTGACAGCACAACTCTTCTTT.

Comment on this clone: A read error may be the cause here, since a much bigger clone is one base away. J is TRDJ1 and V is TRDV2; 7 bases align to TRDD3. V lost 3 bases, J lost 2 bases, and 17 bases stayed unmatched. The CDR3 runs to 18 residues. Per the germline V gene, CDR1 is GEAIGNYY and CDR2 is EKD. As DNA, the CDR3 is TGTGCCTGTGACCCAGCGGACCCGGGTGGGGGAAGAACCGATAAACTCATCTTT. Amino acid sequence: CACDPADPGGGRTDKLIF.

Details on this clone: The TCRdb protein, from a much larger clone, departs from this DNA's translation at residue 4, likely by read error; the protein shown derives from the DNA. The chain uses TRDV2 and TRDJ3; 11 bases align to TRDD3. This CDR3 has 18 amino acids. Germline V gene data show CDR1 as GEAIGNYY and CDR2 as EKD. In nucleotides, the CDR3 is TGTGCCTGTGCCACCGTACTGGGGGATACCTGGGACACCCGACAGATGTTTTTC. Translated, it gives CACATVLGDTWDTRQMFF.

Remarks on this clone: A read error is possible here, since a much larger clone lies one base away. CDR3 DNA: TGTGCTCTTGGGGACGACTTCCTACCCATACTGTGGTTCGCCGATAAACTCATCTTT. As protein: CALGDDFLPILWFADKLIF. This chain links TRDV1 with TRDJ1; 8 bases line up with TRDD2. The V segment lost 3 bases and the J segment 3 bases; nucleotides outside the gene matches: 18. CDR3 length: 19 amino acids. Germline-derived CDR1 and CDR2 are TSWWSYY and QGS.

This clone was counted once. J is TRDJ1 and V is TRDV1; 7 nucleotides agree with TRDD3. CDR1 is TSWWSYY and CDR2 is QGS in the germline V gene. The V gene end was trimmed by 5 bases and the J gene end by 4 bases; junction bases not matched to a gene: 28. The CDR3 totals 21 residues. CDR3 region: CALGPNGGIPLLLGLVDKLIF. The CDR3 region has the DNA TGTGCTCTTGGGCCCAATGGGGGGATTCCCCTCTTACTGGGGTTGGTCGATAAACTCATCTTT.